Listed below are T cell receptor beta chains from one sample, sequenced in a study of blood T cell repertoires in COVID-19. Assay used: immunoSEQ multiplex PCR; TCRdb lists only in-frame clones, some missing. The table lists over 75,000 clones, 80% of them singletons, with 10% in the top ten. Sequences were obtained from peripheral blood. The receptors shown here come from a woman in her seventies with acute or convalescent COVID-19. Each CDR3 is given with its conserved first and last residue. D genes are given only for firm matches. Expanded clones are given a class, and other clones once, few, many or no size at all.

v_call	d_call	clone_size	j_call	cdr3_aa	cdr3_nt
TRBV2	-	once	TRBJ1-5	CASSEWARSNQPQHF	TGTGCCAGCAGTGAATGGGCAAGGAGCAATCAGCCCCAGCATTTT
TRBV3-1/TRBV3-2	-	-	TRBJ1-2	CASSQGVAERWDGYTF	TGTGCCAGCAGCCAAGGGGTGGCGGAGCGGTGGGATGGCTACACCTTC
TRBV15	-	-	TRBJ2-6	CATSRDLWTINPGANVLTF	TGTGCCACCAGCAGAGATCTCTGGACAATTAATCCTGGGGCCAACGTCCTGACTTTC
TRBV3-1/TRBV3-2	TRBD1	once	TRBJ2-2	CASSWGDRGLYRELFF	TGTGCCAGCAGCTGGGGGGACAGGGGGCTCTACCGGGAGCTGTTTTTT
TRBV6-5	-	-	TRBJ2-7	CASRPTSSEQYF	TGTGCCAGCAGACCAACTAGCTCCGAGCAGTACTTC
TRBV5-1	-	-	TRBJ2-2	CASSLGGGTAGTGELFF	TGCGCCAGCAGCTTAGGAGGCGGGACCGCGGGCACCGGGGAGCTGTTTTTT
TRBV2	TRBD2	-	TRBJ2-3	CASSEGLADTDTQYF	TGTGCCAGCAGTGAAGGACTAGCGGACACAGATACGCAGTATTTT
TRBV14	-	once	TRBJ2-1	CASSQVPAAFSYNEQFF	TGTGCCAGCAGCCAAGTACCAGCGGCCTTTTCCTACAATGAGCAGTTCTTC
TRBV3-1/TRBV3-2	-	-	TRBJ2-3	CASSQSGRTDTQYF	TGTGCCAGCAGCCAAAGCGGTCGGACAGATACGCAGTATTTT
TRBV2	TRBD1	few	TRBJ2-7	CASSPGPGQSSYEQYF	TGTGCCAGCAGTCCGGGTCCGGGACAGAGCTCCTACGAGCAGTACTTC
TRBV6-5	-	-	TRBJ1-2	CASSPDTYYGYTF	TGTGCCAGCAGTCCCGACACTTACTATGGCTACACCTTC
TRBV7-2	TRBD1	few	TRBJ2-5	CATSTGWQETQYF	TGTGCCACCTCGACAGGGTGGCAAGAGACCCAGTACTTC
TRBV5-4	TRBD2	-	TRBJ2-6	CASSFRLAGPSSGANVLTF	TGTGCCAGCAGCTTCAGACTAGCGGGGCCAAGCTCTGGGGCCAACGTCCTGACTTTC
TRBV6-6	TRBD1	-	TRBJ2-7	CASSPRFTGGQIYEQYF	TGTGCCAGCAGTCCCCGGTTCACAGGGGGACAGATCTACGAGCAGTACTTC
TRBV7-9	-	-	TRBJ1-1	CASSFSGNTEAFF	TGTGCCAGCAGCTTTAGCGGGAACACTGAAGCTTTCTTT
TRBV7-8	-	-	TRBJ2-5	CASSSSGVGETQYF	TGTGCCAGCAGCTCGTCCGGGGTGGGAGAGACCCAGTACTTC
TRBV3-1/TRBV3-2	TRBD1	-	TRBJ1-1	CASSTTGDTEAFF	TGTGCCAGCAGCACTACAGGGGACACTGAAGCTTTCTTT
TRBV3-1/TRBV3-2	-	-	TRBJ2-7	CASSQRSYEQYF	TGTGCCAGCAGCCAGCGGTCCTACGAGCAGTACTTC
TRBV12-3/TRBV12-4	TRBD1	once	TRBJ2-7	CASSFDRAYEQYF	TGTGCCAGCAGTTTCGACAGGGCCTACGAGCAGTACTTC
TRBV5-1	-	-	TRBJ2-5	CASSLTGMETQYF	TGCGCCAGCAGCTTGACAGGGATGGAGACCCAGTACTTC
TRBV3-1/TRBV3-2	TRBD1	-	TRBJ2-4	CASSHGQGNIQYF	TGTGCCAGCAGCCACGGACAGGGGAACATTCAGTACTTC
TRBV4-3	TRBD1	-	TRBJ1-6	CASSFRDSIISPLHF	TGCGCCAGCAGCTTCCGGGACAGCATTATTTCACCCCTCCACTTT
TRBV25-1	-	-	TRBJ1-2	CASRAARGYTF	TGTGCCAGCAGGGCGGCCAGGGGATACACCTTC
TRBV19	TRBD1	-	TRBJ1-4	CASRQGAGEKLFF	TGTGCCAGTCGACAGGGGGCCGGGGAAAAACTGTTTTTT
TRBV2	TRBD2	-	TRBJ2-7	CASRGLAAAQEQYF	TGTGCCAGCAGAGGACTAGCGGCGGCTCAGGAGCAGTACTTC
TRBV25-1	-	-	TRBJ1-2	CASTPGGGGGYTF	TGTGCCAGCACCCCCGGGGGAGGTGGAGGCTACACCTTC
TRBV30	-	once	TRBJ2-2	CAWSIGVSNTGELFF	TGTGCCTGGAGTATAGGGGTCTCGAACACCGGGGAGCTGTTTTTT
TRBV28	-	-	TRBJ2-2	CASSLAGQSTGELFF	TGTGCCAGCAGTTTGGCAGGACAGTCCACCGGGGAGCTGTTTTTT
TRBV3-1/TRBV3-2	TRBD1	-	TRBJ2-1	CASSLGTGSSYNEQFF	TGTGCCAGCAGCCTCGGGACAGGGTCGTCCTACAATGAGCAGTTCTTC
TRBV5-6	TRBD2	-	TRBJ2-5	CASSSERGDYPQYF	TGTGCCAGCAGCTCCGAGCGGGGTGATTACCCCCAGTACTTC
TRBV7-2	TRBD2	-	TRBJ2-2	CASSFRAGGATGELFF	TGTGCCAGCAGCTTCCGAGCGGGGGGAGCCACCGGGGAGCTGTTTTTT
TRBV2	-	-	TRBJ2-5	CASSPRRETQYF	TGTGCCAGCAGTCCGCGTAGAGAGACCCAGTACTTC
TRBV4-2	TRBD2	once	TRBJ2-1	CASSAGTSGRAKFF	TGTGCCAGCAGCGCCGGGACTAGCGGGAGGGCCAAGTTCTTC
TRBV2	TRBD2	-	TRBJ2-2	CASSLAGANTGELFF	TGTGCCAGCAGCCTAGCGGGGGCCAACACCGGGGAGCTGTTTTTT
TRBV7-9	-	-	TRBJ2-1	CASSFGPQGYSEQFF	TGTGCCAGCAGCTTTGGCCCACAGGGATACTCTGAGCAGTTCTTC
TRBV10-3	TRBD1	few	TRBJ1-2	CAISEINTGGYGYTF	TGTGCCATCAGTGAGATTAACACAGGGGGCTATGGCTACACCTTC
TRBV19	-	-	TRBJ2-1	CASKSGVGEQFF	TGTGCCAGTAAGTCCGGGGTTGGTGAGCAGTTCTTC
TRBV12-3/TRBV12-4	-	-	TRBJ2-1	CASSISREQFF	TGTGCCAGCAGTATCTCTCGGGAGCAGTTCTTC
TRBV7-6	-	-	TRBJ1-4	CASSFLDRNEKLFF	TGTGCCAGCAGCTTTTTGGACAGAAATGAAAAACTGTTTTTT
TRBV2	TRBD1	-	TRBJ2-6	CASSPHQGALGANVLTF	TGTGCCAGCAGTCCCCATCAGGGGGCGTTGGGGGCCAACGTCCTGACTTTC
TRBV3-1/TRBV3-2	-	few	TRBJ2-3	CASSQVVWGGGSDTQYF	TGTGCCAGCAGCCAAGTGGTATGGGGGGGCGGGTCAGATACGCAGTATTTT
TRBV4-3	-	-	TRBJ1-2	CASSHAAGGAGGYTF	TGCGCCAGCAGCCACGCCGCCGGGGGGGCGGGGGGCTACACCTTC
TRBV5-1	TRBD1	few	TRBJ2-1	CASSLSTGPRGNEQFF	TGCGCCAGCAGCTTGTCGACAGGGCCCAGGGGCAATGAGCAGTTCTTC
TRBV25-1	TRBD2	-	TRBJ2-7	CATSGTYEQYF	TGTGCGACTAGCGGAACATACGAGCAGTACTTC
TRBV28	TRBD2	-	TRBJ2-1	CASSRPGTSANEQFF	TGTGCCAGCAGTCGGCCCGGGACTAGCGCTAATGAGCAGTTCTTC
TRBV5-1	-	-	TRBJ2-1	CASSLDEGGSYNEQFF	TGCGCCAGCAGCTTGGACGAGGGGGGGTCCTACAATGAGCAGTTCTTC
TRBV18	-	once	TRBJ1-2	CASSPLADYGYTF	TGTGCCAGCTCACCACTGGCGGACTATGGCTACACCTTC
TRBV5-1	-	-	TRBJ1-1	CASSLVPDNVPEAFF	TGCGCCAGCAGCTTGGTCCCGGACAATGTCCCTGAAGCTTTCTTT
TRBV19	-	-	TRBJ2-5	CASSIRGETQYF	TGTGCCAGTAGTATTAGGGGAGAGACCCAGTACTTC
TRBV2	-	-	TRBJ1-5	CASSLDLNQPQHF	TGTGCCAGCAGTCTAGATCTAAATCAGCCCCAGCATTTT
TRBV27	-	once	TRBJ2-3	CASSLAHLDTQYF	TGTGCCAGCAGTTTGGCCCATCTGGATACGCAGTATTTT
TRBV15	-	few	TRBJ1-2	CATSRVVQAYGYTF	TGTGCCACCAGCAGAGTGGTGCAGGCCTATGGCTACACCTTC
TRBV6-2/TRBV6-3	-	-	TRBJ1-5	CASSGGGGQQPQHF	TGTGCCAGCAGCGGGGGCGGGGGGCAACAGCCCCAGCATTTT
TRBV11-1	-	few	TRBJ2-7	CASSLDQGHQDEQYF	TGTGCCAGCAGCTTGGATCAGGGGCACCAGGACGAGCAGTACTTC
TRBV19	-	few	TRBJ2-3	CASSMDRYTDTQYF	TGTGCCAGTAGTATGGACAGATACACAGATACGCAGTATTTT
TRBV12-3/TRBV12-4	-	-	TRBJ2-7	CASSLLSSYEQYF	TGTGCCAGCAGTTTACTCTCCTCCTACGAGCAGTACTTC
TRBV19	TRBD2	-	TRBJ2-2	CASSREGLASFTGELFF	TGTGCCAGTAGTAGAGAAGGACTAGCTAGCTTCACCGGGGAGTTGTTTTTT
TRBV2	TRBD2	-	TRBJ2-2	CASSGPSSGRATGELFF	TGTGCCAGCAGTGGTCCCTCTAGCGGGAGGGCTACAGGGGAGCTGTTTTTT